The 8 T cell receptor beta chains listed next were all sequenced from one sample in a study of blood T cells in healthy people across ages. The second PCR ran roughly 7 to 12 cycles with a sample-barcoded 5' primer and J-beta primers. TCRdb passed the 5' RACE reads through MiXCR, listing each CDR3 protein once. The sample has about 900,000 distinct CDR3 sequences; roughly 48% are singletons. Specimen: blood. The receptors stem from a man aged 25 to 40 in good health.

V is TRBV20-1 and J is TRBJ2-5; the D gene is possibly TRBD2 (7 bases). Germline-derived CDR1 and CDR2 are DFQATT and SNEGSKA (reference sequence). V lost 1 base and J lost 1, with 13 bases in between. CDR3 length: 15 residues. The DNA for the CDR3 is TGCAGTGCTAGAGGCGCGGGGGCCCTCCAAGAGACCCAGTACTTC. Translation: CSARGAGALQETQYF.

The rearrangement links TRBV7-2 to TRBJ2-4; either TRBD1 or TRBD2 may supply D (5 bases each). The assigned J gene may be wrong: the sequence end matches TRBJ2-7 better. Germline CDR1 reads SGHTA; CDR2 reads FQGNSA. The CDR3 extends over 14 amino acids. DNA of the CDR3: TGTGCCAGCAGCGTGTCCGGGACGCGCTACGAGCAGTACTTC. Protein sequence: CASSVSGTRYEQYF.

Details on this clonotype: The junction does not match germline at one end; this may be a read error. This chain connects TRBV5-1 to TRBJ2-7; D might be TRBD2 (6 bases). CDR1 and CDR2 from the germline V gene are SGHRS and YFSETQ. The CDR3 loop spans 14 amino acids. Here the CDR3 reads CASCLVGGLGEQYF. The CDR3 DNA sequence: TGCGCCAGCTGCTTGGTCGGGGGTTTGGGGGAGCAGTACTTC.

The CDR3: CSVVLPVSGNTIYF. The CDR3 DNA reads TGCAGCGTTGTTCTGCCAGTCTCTGGAAACACCATATATTTT. The chain is built from TRBV29-1 and TRBJ1-3; the D is unclear. With 4 bases removed from V and 0 bases from J, the gap between germline ends came to 10 bases. This CDR3 is 14 amino acids long. The germline CDR1 and CDR2 sequences are SQVTM and ANQGSEA.

The chain uses TRBV3-1 and TRBJ1-6; tentative D call: TRBD1 (5 bases). Germline CDR1 LGHDT, CDR2 YNNKEL (reference sequence). Trimming stripped 4 bases from V and 7 bases from J, with 14 bases between. This CDR3 has 15 residues. CDR3 loop: CASSLRDGSNSPLHF. CDR3 DNA sequence: TGTGCCAGCAGCCTCCGGGACGGGTCAAATTCACCCCTCCACTTT.

V usage is TRBV27 and J usage is TRBJ1-5; a possible D gene is TRBD1 (5 bases). CDR3 length: 16 amino acids. CDR1 is MNHEY, CDR2 SMNVEV, per germline (reference sequence). With 3 bases removed from V and 2 bases from J, the gap between germline ends came to 14 bases. CDR3 DNA: TGTGCCAGCAGTTTTCGGGGGTATTCGGGCAATCAGCCCCAGCATTTT. Translated: CASSFRGYSGNQPQHF.

This clonotype appeared a few times. V is TRBV4-2 and J is TRBJ2-1, with 10 nucleotides matching TRBD1. The CDR3 sequence is 16 residues long. The germline V gene encodes CDR1 LGHNA and CDR2 YNFKEQ. V was clipped by 1 base and J by 9 bases; unmatched bases: 9. CDR3 in DNA: TGTGCCAGCAGCCAAGGTGTGGGACAGGGGAACCGTGAGCAGTTCTTC. Protein sequence: CASSQGVGQGNREQFF.

With regard to this clonotype: An end of the junction differs from the germline gene, which may be a read error. V and J are TRBV11-2 and TRBJ2-1; 9 bases are a match to TRBD2. There are 17 residues in the CDR3. Germline loops: CDR1 SGHAT, CDR2 FQNNGV. CDR3 nucleotide sequence: TGTGCCAGCAGCCTAGATATAGTGGGGCTAGCGGGGTATGAGCAGTTCTTC. Translation: CASSLDIVGLAGYEQFF.